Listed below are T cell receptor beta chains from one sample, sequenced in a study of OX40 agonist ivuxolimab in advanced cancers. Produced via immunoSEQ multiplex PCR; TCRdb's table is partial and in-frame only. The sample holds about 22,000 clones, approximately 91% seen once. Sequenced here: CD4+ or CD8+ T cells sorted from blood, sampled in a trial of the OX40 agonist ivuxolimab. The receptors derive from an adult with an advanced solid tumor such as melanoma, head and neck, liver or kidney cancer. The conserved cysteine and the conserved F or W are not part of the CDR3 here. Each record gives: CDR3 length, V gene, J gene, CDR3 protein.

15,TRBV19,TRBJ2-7,ASSPIGGLAGYYEQY
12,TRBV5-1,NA,ASSLTNRGHEQY
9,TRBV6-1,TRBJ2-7,ASSDPYEQY
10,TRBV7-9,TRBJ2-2,ASTLSTGELF
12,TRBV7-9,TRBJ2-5,ASSLDGSHGTQY
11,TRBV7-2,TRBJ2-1,ASSQDYLNEQF
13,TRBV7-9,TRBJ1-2,ASSNPTGNLYGYT
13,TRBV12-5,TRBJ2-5,ASGSDRIIQETQY
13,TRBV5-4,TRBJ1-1,ASSQTWGGRTEAF
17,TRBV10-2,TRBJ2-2,ASSVRTSGSSLSAGELF
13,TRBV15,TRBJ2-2,ATTGVRGWGGELF
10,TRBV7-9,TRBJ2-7,ASSPGTYEQY
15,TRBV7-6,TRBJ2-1,ASSLDWTGFSNDEQF
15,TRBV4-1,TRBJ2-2,ASSHQAGTGHTGELF
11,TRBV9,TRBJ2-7,ASSVGFAGEQY
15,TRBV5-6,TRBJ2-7,ASSSPGQISQSYEQY
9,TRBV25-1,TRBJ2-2,ASKGNGELF
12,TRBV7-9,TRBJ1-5,ASSPTGSNQPQH
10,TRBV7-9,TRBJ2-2,ASSFSTGELF
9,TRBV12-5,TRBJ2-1,ASGLLDEQF
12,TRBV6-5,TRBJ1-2,ASSFLLRGEGYT
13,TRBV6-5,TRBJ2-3,ASSYSGGTQDTQY